Following are 17 T cell receptor beta chains from one sample sequenced in a study of T cell repertoires in cytomegalovirus infection. Their recognized antigens are unknown. TCRdb ran MiXCR on the reads and lists one entry per CDR3 protein. The data contain a few hundred thousand distinct CDR3 sequences, almost 30% of them singletons. Sample: cultured PBMCs, taken from culture after CMV antigen stimulation. Source of these receptors: a human donor in good health (CMV status not recorded). Some clones in this sample may be carry-over from other donors' samples.

In its sample, this clonotype was seen a few times. The chain uses TRBV19 and TRBJ1-6; D perhaps matches TRBD1 (5 bases). Germline loops: CDR1 LNHDA, CDR2 SQIVND (reference sequence). This CDR3 spans 15 amino acids. Trimming left V 7 bases short and J 7 bases short, with 17 bases between. For the CDR3, the DNA is TGTGCCAGTAAACCCGTAGGGGTGGTCAATTCACCCCTCCACTTT. It codes for CASKPVGVVNSPLHF.

In this sample, this clonotype turned up a few times. The chain has TRBV2 and TRBJ2-3; D call uncertain. CDR3 length: 15 residues. V was shortened by 8 bases and J by 4 bases, with 19 bases between the two germline ends. Per the germline V gene, CDR1 is SNHLY and CDR2 is FYNNEI. The DNA for the CDR3 is TGTGCCAGCGTTGTTGGGCTCACTAACGCAGATACGCAGTATTTT. It translates to CASVVGLTNADTQYF.

CDR3 coding DNA: TGTGCCAGCAGCCAAAACAGGGACGCCTATGGCTACACCTTC. Its translation: CASSQNRDAYGYTF. The chain carries TRBV7-9 and TRBJ1-2; maybe TRBD1 (6 bases). The V end lost 5 bases, the J end lost 4 bases, and 14 bases lay between the germline ends. CDR1 and CDR2 from the germline V gene are SEHNR and FQNEAQ (reference sequence). This CDR3 is 14 amino acids long.

This clonotype was found a few times. V gene TRBV6-2 or TRBV6-3 combines with J gene TRBJ1-1; TRBD1 might be the D (5 bases). V was clipped by 7 bases and J by 7 bases, with 13 bases between them. The CDR3 loop spans 12 amino acids. CDR1 is MNHEY, CDR2 SVGEGT, per germline. The CDR3 loop is CASNDGGVEAFF. The CDR3 DNA is TGTGCCAGCAACGACGGAGGGGTTGAAGCTTTCTTT.

The gene calls are TRBV12-5 and TRBJ1-1, with 8 bases identical to TRBD1. The CDR3 contains 14 residues. Germline V gene sequence: CDR1 LGHNT, CDR2 FRNRAP. The ends lost 3 bases at V and 1 base at J; junction bases unmatched: 1. CDR3 bases: TGTGCTAGTGGTTTAGGGACAGGGAACACTGAAGCTTTCTTT. Its translation: CASGLGTGNTEAFF.

This clonotype was counted a few times. This chain joins TRBV27 and TRBJ2-5, with D perhaps matching TRBD1 (5 bases). Germline V lookup: CDR1 MNHEY, CDR2 SMNVEV (reference sequence). V lost 4 bases and J lost 5, with 20 bases in between. The CDR3 extends over 16 amino acids. The CDR3 coding sequence is TGTGCCAGCAGTTCACAACTGGTTTTTAAGGGGGAGACCCAGTACTTC. As protein: CASSSQLVFKGETQYF.

This chain links TRBV27 with TRBJ2-3, with D tentatively TRBD1 or TRBD2 (5 bases each). Germline loops: CDR1 MNHEY, CDR2 SMNVEV (reference sequence). V dropped 2 bases and J dropped 0 bases, with 12 bases sitting between them. This CDR3 has 16 amino acids. The CDR3 nucleotides read TGTGCCAGCAGTTTAGTCCGGGGCTCTAGCACAGATACGCAGTATTTT. Translation: CASSLVRGSSTDTQYF.

This clonotype was counted at least ten times. V is TRBV28 and J is TRBJ1-5, with D unclear. The V and J ends lost 7 bases and 1 base respectively, with 8 bases between them. The CDR3 covers 13 residues. The germline gives CDR1 MDHEN, CDR2 SYDVKM. The CDR3 DNA is TGTGCCAGCAATCCGGACAGCAATCAGCCCCAGCATTTT. The encoded protein is CASNPDSNQPQHF.

This clonotype was seen more than once but under ten times. The chain has TRBV30 and TRBJ1-1; 8 bases fit TRBD1. V was clipped by 4 bases and J by 1 base; unmatched bases: 2. There are 13 residues in the CDR3. Germline assignment: CDR1 GTSNPN and CDR2 SVGIG (reference sequence). The CDR3 DNA sequence: TGTGCCTGGACCGGACAGGGGAACACTGAAGCTTTCTTT. Translating it yields CAWTGQGNTEAFF.

This clonotype appeared a few times. This chain uses TRBV7-2 with TRBJ1-2; the match to TRBD1 covers 7 bases. This CDR3 is built from 14 residues. V dropped 4 bases and J dropped 7; count of bases not matched to a gene: 9. In germline, CDR1 is SGHTA, CDR2 FQGNSA. The CDR3 DNA reads as TGTGCCAGCAGCTCGCAGACAGGGAGGGCTGGCTACACCTTC. Its translation: CASSSQTGRAGYTF.

The sample holds a few counts of this clonotype. The chain carries TRBV4-1 and TRBJ2-1; 9 bases align to TRBD1. V lost 2 bases, J lost 4 bases, and 9 bases stayed unmatched. CDR1 and CDR2 from the germline V gene are MGHRA and YSYEKL. The CDR3 has 17 residues. CDR3 sequence (DNA): TGCGCCAGCAGCCAACTTACACCGGGACAGGGTTACAATGAGCAGTTCTTC. It specifies CASSQLTPGQGYNEQFF.

This sequence joins TRBV15 and TRBJ1-2; 9 nucleotides match TRBD1. The ends lost 0 bases at V and 2 bases at J; junction bases unmatched: 1. Germline lookup yields CDR1 LNHNV and CDR2 YYDKDF (reference sequence). CDR3 length: 15 residues. The CDR3 loop reads CATSREQGANYGYTF. DNA for the CDR3: TGTGCCACCAGCAGAGAACAGGGGGCAAACTATGGCTACACCTTC.

This clonotype came up a few times. This chain connects TRBV6-8 to TRBJ2-5, with 9 positions matching TRBD1. The CDR3 has 14 amino acids. J was trimmed by 5 bases and V by 6 bases; bases with no gene match: 7. Germline V gives CDR1 MNHGY, CDR2 SAAAGT. The CDR3 DNA reads as TGTGCCAGCAGCCGGGACAGGGTTAGGGAGACCCAGTACTTC. This codes for CASSRDRVRETQYF.

The rearrangement uses TRBV5-1 and TRBJ2-3, with 15 bases lining up with TRBD2. Trimming took 4 bases from V and 4 from J; bases not matched to a gene: 10. The CDR3 is 18 amino acids. Germline assignment: CDR1 SGHRS and CDR2 YFSETQ. The DNA for the CDR3 is TGCGCCAGCAGCCTAGGGACTAGCGGGGGGCCCGGGCCAGATACGCAGTATTTT. This codes for CASSLGTSGGPGPDTQYF.

V usage is TRBV2 and J usage is TRBJ2-1; 10 bases agree with TRBD2. The CDR3 extends over 17 amino acids. Germline values: CDR1 SNHLY, CDR2 FYNNEI. V shed 6 bases and J 8 bases; nucleotides not matched to a gene: 16. This CDR3 reads CASSKGLASSGVDEQFF. CDR3 in DNA: TGTGCCAGCAGCAAGGGACTAGCGAGTTCTGGGGTAGATGAGCAGTTCTTC.

This clonotype was found a few times. The gene calls are TRBV19 and TRBJ1-2; D is perhaps TRBD1 (6 bases). Trimming cost V 4 bases and J 3 bases, with 15 bases left between them. Looked up from germline, CDR1 is LNHDA and CDR2 is SQIVND (reference sequence). This CDR3 contains 15 residues. This CDR3 reads CASSSSSTGDYGYTF. The CDR3 nucleotides are TGTGCCAGTAGTAGCTCTTCGACAGGAGACTATGGCTACACCTTC.

J is TRBJ2-2 and V is TRBV14; D is unclear. The germline V gene has CDR1 SGHDN and CDR2 FVKESK. The CDR3 spans 13 residues. V gave up 1 base and J gave up 6 bases, with 6 bases separating them. CDR3 region: CASSQVQAGELFF. CDR3 nucleotides: TGTGCCAGCAGCCAAGTTCAGGCCGGGGAGCTGTTTTTT.